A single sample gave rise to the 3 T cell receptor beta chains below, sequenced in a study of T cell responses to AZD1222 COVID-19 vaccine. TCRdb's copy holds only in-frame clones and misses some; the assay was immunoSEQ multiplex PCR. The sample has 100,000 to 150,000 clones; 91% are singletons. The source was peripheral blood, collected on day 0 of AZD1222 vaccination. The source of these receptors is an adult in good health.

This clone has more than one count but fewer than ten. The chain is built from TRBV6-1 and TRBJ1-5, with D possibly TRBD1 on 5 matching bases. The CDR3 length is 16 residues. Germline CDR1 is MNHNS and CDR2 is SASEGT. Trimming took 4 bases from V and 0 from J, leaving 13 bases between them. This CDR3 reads CASSANFGGSNQPQHF. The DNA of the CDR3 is TGTGCCAGCAGTGCTAACTTTGGGGGTAGCAATCAGCCCCAGCATTTT.

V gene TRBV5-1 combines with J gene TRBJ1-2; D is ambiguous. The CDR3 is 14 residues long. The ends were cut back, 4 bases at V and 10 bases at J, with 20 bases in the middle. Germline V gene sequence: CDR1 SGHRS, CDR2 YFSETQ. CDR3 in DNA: TGCGCCAGCAGCGACGGGATAGAGGGTCGGGCCTACACCTTC. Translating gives CASSDGIEGRAYTF.

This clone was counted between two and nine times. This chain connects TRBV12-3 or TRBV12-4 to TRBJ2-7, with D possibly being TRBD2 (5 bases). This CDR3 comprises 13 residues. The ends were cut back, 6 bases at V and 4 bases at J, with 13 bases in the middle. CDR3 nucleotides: TGTGCCAGCAGATATGGACTGATTTACGAGCAGTACTTC. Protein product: CASRYGLIYEQYF.